Presented here are 30 T cell receptor beta chains from one specimen sequenced in a study of blood T cell repertoires in COVID-19. The protocol was immunoSEQ multiplex PCR, while the TCRdb copy is restricted to in-frame clones and leaves out a portion. The table has 100,000 to 150,000 clones, 86% seen once; the top ten hold around 2.3%. The specimen sequenced was PBMCs or T cells enriched from blood (not recorded which). These receptors were taken from a woman between 50 and 59 years old who had recovered from COVID-19.

V gene TRBV12-3 or TRBV12-4 combines with J gene TRBJ1-2; 9 bases agree with TRBD1. Trimming took 9 bases from V and 5 from J; bases not matched to a gene: 7. The CDR3 spans 13 residues. CDR3: CASFDRGGYGYTF. For the CDR3, the DNA is TGTGCCAGTTTTGACAGGGGGGGATATGGCTACACCTTC.

CDR3: CASSPRQGVSGYTF. The DNA of the CDR3 is TGTGCCAGCAGCCCAAGACAGGGGGTGAGTGGCTACACCTTC. The rearrangement uses TRBV27 and TRBJ1-2; 9 positions match TRBD1. CDR3 length equals 14 residues. Germline CDR1 is MNHEY and CDR2 is SMNVEV (reference sequence). The trim removed 6 bases at V and 7 bases at J, leaving 9 bases unmatched.

The chain is built from TRBV6-5 and TRBJ1-1; TRBD1 agrees at 8 bases. The length of the CDR3 is 11 residues. The V segment lost 5 bases and the J segment 9 bases; nucleotides outside the gene matches: 2. Germline CDR1 is MNHEY and CDR2 is SVGAGI. CDR3 sequence: CASSPGGKAFF. CDR3 DNA: TGTGCCAGCAGTCCAGGGGGCAAAGCTTTCTTT.

The CDR3, as DNA: TGTGCCAGCAGCCAATTGGGACAGAGATTGAACACCGGGGAGCTGTTTTTT. As protein: CASSQLGQRLNTGELFF. The V and J genes are TRBV3-1 (or the pseudogene TRBV3-2) and TRBJ2-2; 7 bases are shared with TRBD1. V trimming: 2 bases; J trimming: 1 base; junction bases outside the gene matches: 7. Germline V CDR1 and CDR2: LGHDT, YNNKEL (reference sequence). The length of the CDR3 is 17 residues.

The chain employs TRBV4-3 and TRBJ2-3; 9 nucleotides agree with TRBD1. The junction had 9 bases not matched to a gene; V was cut back by 6 bases and J by 5 bases. The CDR3 loop spans 15 amino acids. The germline V gene has CDR1 LGHNA and CDR2 YSLEER. The CDR3, as DNA: TGCGCCAGCAGTCGGGACAGGGCTACCATAGATACGCAGTATTTT. This translates into CASSRDRATIDTQYF.

The V call is TRBV25-1, the J call TRBJ2-7; 7 nucleotides align to TRBD1. The CDR3 sequence is 13 residues long. V dropped 5 bases and J dropped 6; count of bases not matched to a gene: 7. Germline values: CDR1 MGHDK, CDR2 SYGVNS. As DNA, the CDR3 is TGTGCCAGCAGTCCCGATACAGGGGTCGAGCAGTACTTC. It specifies CASSPDTGVEQYF.

This chain connects TRBV29-1 to TRBJ2-7, with D possibly TRBD2 on 6 matching bases. The CDR3 consists of 12 residues. From germline, CDR1 is SQVTM and CDR2 ANQGSEA. Trimming took 6 bases from V and 2 from J, leaving 11 bases between them. In nucleotides, the CDR3 is TGCAGCGTGCTCGGGGGAACCTACGAGCAGTACTTC. Amino acids: CSVLGGTYEQYF.

This chain connects TRBV4-2 to TRBJ1-4; D unresolved. The CDR3 is 17 amino acids. CDR1 is LGHNA and CDR2 is YNFKEQ in the germline V gene. V shed 0 bases and J shed 5 bases, with 16 bases lying between them. The CDR3: CASSQELRGGENEKLFF. The CDR3 bases are TGTGCCAGCAGCCAAGAACTAAGAGGTGGAGAGAATGAAAAACTGTTTTTT.

The chain recombines TRBV2 with TRBJ2-3; D ambiguous. V lost 3 bases, J lost 3 bases, and 4 bases lay in between. The CDR3 sequence is 12 residues long. Germline CDR1 is SNHLY and CDR2 is FYNNEI. The CDR3 region has the DNA TGTGCCAGCAGTGAGACAACAGATACGCAGTATTTT. Its translation is CASSETTDTQYF.

V is TRBV6-2 or TRBV6-3 and J is TRBJ2-3; TRBD2 agrees at 9 bases. This CDR3 comprises 15 residues. Germline V gene sequence: CDR1 MNHEY, CDR2 SVGEGT. Unmatched junction bases numbered 5, after V lost 4 bases and J lost 3 bases. The CDR3 DNA sequence: TGTGCCAGCAGTTTAGGGCTAGCGGGGACAGATACGCAGTATTTT. Translation: CASSLGLAGTDTQYF.

The chain links TRBV27 to TRBJ2-3; the match to TRBD2 covers 7 bases. The J segment lost 6 bases and the V segment lost 2 bases, leaving 5 bases of the junction unmatched. The length of the CDR3 is 14 residues. Germline values: CDR1 MNHEY, CDR2 SMNVEV (reference sequence). Written as DNA, the CDR3 is TGTGCCAGCAGTTTACCCAGCGGGGTGGATACGCAGTATTTT. Residues: CASSLPSGVDTQYF.

The chain links TRBV11-2 to TRBJ2-7; 9 bases agree with TRBD1. The CDR3 loop spans 13 amino acids. V was pared by 5 bases and J by 3 bases, with 2 bases of the junction left unmatched. Germline CDR1 is SGHAT and CDR2 is FQNNGV. Here the CDR3 reads CASSQGQGYEQYF. CDR3 DNA sequence: TGTGCCAGCAGCCAGGGACAGGGCTACGAGCAGTACTTC. Together with reference TRBV11-2 and TRBJ2-7, the CDR3 gives the full variable domain: EAGVAQSPRYKIIEKRQSVAFWCNPISGHATLYWYQQILGQGPKLLIQFQNNGVVDDSQLPKDRFSAERLKGVDSTLKIQPAKLEDSAVYLCASSQGQGYEQYFGPGTRLTVT.

The chain carries TRBV4-1 and TRBJ2-1, with 7 bases aligning to TRBD2. The CDR3 spans 11 residues. CDR1 is MGHRA and CDR2 is YSYEKL in the germline V gene. V was clipped by 1 base and J by 14 bases; unmatched bases: 2. In DNA, the CDR3 is TGCGCCAGCAGCCAAGGGGGGAGGGAGTTCTTC. Encoded protein: CASSQGGREFF.

The genes are TRBV18 and TRBJ2-7; 10 positions match TRBD1. Germline values: CDR1 KGHSH, CDR2 LQKENI. The CDR3 contains 15 residues. V lost 2 bases and J lost 7; bases outside the gene matches: 8. CDR3 amino acids: CASSPKGQGSGEQYF. Written as DNA, the CDR3 is TGTGCCAGCTCACCAAAGGGACAGGGGAGCGGAGAGCAGTACTTC. The full variable domain, completed using reference TRBV18 and TRBJ2-7, is NAGVMQNPRHLVRRRGQEARLRCSPMKGHSHVYWYRQLPEEGLKFMVYLQKENIIDESGMPKERFSAEFPKEGPSILRIQQVVRGDSAAYFCASSPKGQGSGEQYFGPGTRLTVT.

The chain combines TRBV10-3 with TRBJ2-5; TRBD2 is a possible D gene (5 bases). Germline V gene data show CDR1 as ENHRY and CDR2 as SYGVKD. This CDR3 has 12 residues. V gave up 11 bases and J gave up 4 bases, with 14 bases separating them. In DNA, the CDR3 is TGTGCCTCTAAGCCCCGGGGAGAGACCCAGTACTTC. Its protein product is CASKPRGETQYF.

This chain uses TRBV7-8 with TRBJ2-1, with D possibly matching TRBD2 (5 bases). V dropped 5 bases and J dropped 9 bases, with 14 bases sitting between them. The CDR3 has 13 amino acids. Germline V gives CDR1 SGHVS, CDR2 FQNEAQ. The CDR3, as DNA: TGTGCCAGCAGCCTTGCGGGCGTGGGTGAGCAGTTCTTC. It is translated as CASSLAGVGEQFF.

The chain is built from TRBV2 and TRBJ1-1; D might be TRBD1 (6 bases). Germline V lookup: CDR1 SNHLY, CDR2 FYNNEI. The germline V and J ends were trimmed by 7 bases and 4 bases, with 16 bases remaining between them. This CDR3 has 14 residues. CDR3 in amino acids: CASTSDRTGTEAFF. CDR3 bases: TGTGCCAGCACATCTGACAGGACCGGCACTGAAGCTTTCTTT.

Only a few counts were recorded for this clone. The CDR3 reads CASSESGTGGNTEAFF. CDR3 bases: TGTGCCAGCAGTGAATCCGGGACAGGGGGGAACACTGAAGCTTTCTTT. The chain recombines TRBV6-1 with TRBJ1-1, with 11 bases matching TRBD1. The length of the CDR3 is 16 residues. CDR1 is MNHNS, CDR2 SASEGT, per germline. The J segment lost 1 base and the V segment lost 2 bases, leaving 3 bases of the junction unmatched.

The chain has TRBV6-5 and TRBJ1-1; D is ambiguous. Germline values: CDR1 MNHEY, CDR2 SVGAGI. The CDR3 covers 14 residues. V lost 6 bases to trimming and J lost 8 bases, with 19 bases between them. DNA of the CDR3: TGTGCCAGCAGCCCGGGTATAGAGGCGGCCGAAGCTTTCTTT. It yields the protein CASSPGIEAAEAFF.

The J gene is TRBJ2-7, the V gene TRBV6-5; 8 bases align to TRBD1. CDR1 MNHEY and CDR2 SVGAGI come from the germline V gene. The V and J ends lost 6 bases and 2 bases, in that order; junction bases with no gene match: 0. The CDR3 has 12 residues. The CDR3 region has the DNA TGTGCCAGCAGGGACAGGGCCTACGAGCAGTACTTC. Translated: CASRDRAYEQYF.

This sequence joins TRBV27 and TRBJ1-1; D is unclear. Trimming stripped 4 bases from V and 4 bases from J, with 16 bases between. Germline loops: CDR1 MNHEY, CDR2 SMNVEV (reference sequence). The CDR3 totals 15 residues. CDR3 loop: CASSSPAGGFTEAFF. The CDR3 DNA reads as TGTGCCAGCAGTTCCCCTGCGGGAGGGTTCACTGAAGCTTTCTTT.

In its sample, this clone was seen a few times. CDR3 sequence reads: CASSLHTGQSHEKLFF. The CDR3 region has the DNA TGCGCCAGCAGCTTACACACGGGACAGTCCCATGAAAAACTGTTTTTT. The chain employs TRBV5-1 and TRBJ1-4; TRBD1 matches at 7 bases. Looked up from germline, CDR1 is SGHRS and CDR2 is YFSETQ. The CDR3 is made up of 16 amino acids. V trimming: 2 bases; J trimming: 6 bases; junction bases outside the gene matches: 10.

This chain connects TRBV9 to TRBJ2-1; 9 bases map to TRBD1. Germline trimming cut 4 bases from V and 9 bases from J; bases unmatched to any gene: 11. Germline V gives CDR1 SGDLS, CDR2 YYNGEE. The CDR3 is 15 residues long. The CDR3 DNA sequence: TGTGCCAGCAGCCCTGGCCCGGGACAGGGACTTGAGCAGTTCTTC. It codes for CASSPGPGQGLEQFF. The whole variable domain, remainder taken from reference TRBV9 and TRBJ2-1, is DSGVTQTPKHLITATGQRVTLRCSPRSGDLSVYWYQQSLDQGLQFLIQYYNGEERAKGNILERFSAQQFPDLHSELNLSSLELGDSALYFCASSPGPGQGLEQFFGPGTRLTVL.

The CDR3: CASSHGSDTEAFF. The CDR3 DNA reads as TGTGCCAGCAGCCACGGTTCGGACACTGAAGCTTTCTTT. J is TRBJ1-1 and V is TRBV7-9, with D unresolved. The germline CDR1 and CDR2 sequences are SEHNR and FQNEAQ (reference sequence). This CDR3 region has 13 residues. Trimming stripped 5 bases from V and 3 bases from J, with 10 bases between.

This chain links TRBV4-1 with TRBJ1-3; D is ambiguous. CDR3 length: 16 amino acids. Germline V CDR1 and CDR2: MGHRA, YSYEKL. The V end was cut by 1 base, the J end by 0 bases, with 10 bases between. The DNA for the CDR3 is TGCGCCAGCAGCCAAGTGCAGGCTAACTCTGGAAACACCATATATTTT. Translated: CASSQVQANSGNTIYF.

The chain uses TRBV4-3 and TRBJ1-2; D perhaps matches TRBD1 (5 bases). The CDR3 has 15 residues. Germline CDR1 reads LGHNA; CDR2 reads YSLEER. V lost 0 bases and J lost 4, with 12 bases in between. CDR3 loop: CASSQEGTRRYGYTF. DNA for the CDR3: TGCGCCAGCAGCCAAGAGGGGACTCGACGCTATGGCTACACCTTC.

The genes are TRBV6-1 and TRBJ2-2; 11 bases match TRBD1. The CDR3 length is 19 residues. With V trimmed by 3 bases and J by 1 base, 10 bases remained unmatched. From germline, CDR1 is MNHNS and CDR2 SASEGT. CDR3 region: CASSERSGQGVGNTGELFF. The CDR3 nucleotides read TGTGCCAGCAGTGAGCGGTCGGGACAGGGGGTTGGGAACACCGGGGAGCTGTTTTTT.

This sequence joins TRBV5-6 and TRBJ2-2, with D perhaps matching TRBD2 (5 bases). CDR1 and CDR2 from the germline V gene are SGHDT and YYEEEE. V was clipped by 4 bases and J by 1 base, with 11 bases between them. CDR3 length: 15 amino acids. The CDR3 region is CASSGETMNTGELFF. CDR3 sequence (DNA): TGTGCCAGCAGCGGGGAGACAATGAACACCGGGGAGCTGTTTTTT.

The rearrangement uses TRBV11-2 and TRBJ2-3, with TRBD1 matching 8 bases. Per germline, CDR1 SGHAT and CDR2 FQNNGV. The CDR3 sequence is 15 residues long. Trimming cost V 1 base and J 8 bases; bases outside gene matches: 8. In DNA form, the CDR3 reads TGTGCCAGCAGCTTAGCCCAGAGCGGACAGGGTACGCAGTATTTT. Translating gives CASSLAQSGQGTQYF.

The chain combines TRBV19 with TRBJ2-1, with 11 bases identical to TRBD2. Trimming took 5 bases from V and 0 from J; bases not matched to a gene: 6. This CDR3 has 17 residues. The germline V gene encodes CDR1 LNHDA and CDR2 SQIVND (reference sequence). CDR3 sequence reads: CASSGTSGFSSYNEQFF. CDR3 bases: TGTGCCAGTAGTGGGACTAGCGGATTCAGCTCCTACAATGAGCAGTTCTTC.